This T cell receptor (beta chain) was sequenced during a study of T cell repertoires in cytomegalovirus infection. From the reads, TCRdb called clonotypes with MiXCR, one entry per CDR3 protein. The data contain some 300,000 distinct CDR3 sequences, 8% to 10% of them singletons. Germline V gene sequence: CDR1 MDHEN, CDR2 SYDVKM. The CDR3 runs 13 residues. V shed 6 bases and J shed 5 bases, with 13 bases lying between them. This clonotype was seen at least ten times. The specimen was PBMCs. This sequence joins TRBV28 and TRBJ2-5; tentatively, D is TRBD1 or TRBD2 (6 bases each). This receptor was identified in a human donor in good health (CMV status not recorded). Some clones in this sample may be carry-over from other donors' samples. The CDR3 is CASSKGGKETQYF. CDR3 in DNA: TGTGCCAGCAGCAAAGGGGGGAAGGAGACCCAGTACTTC.